Listed below are T cell receptor beta chains from one sample, sequenced in a study of blood T cell repertoires in COVID-19. The table came from immunoSEQ multiplex PCR; TCRdb's copy has only in-frame clones and leaves some out. The table lists about 330,000 clones, roughly nine tenths of them singletons. The sample was PBMCs or T cells enriched from blood (not recorded which). These receptors all come from a woman aged 25 to 39 who had recovered from COVID-19. Both conserved end residues are trimmed from each CDR3.

J: TRBJ1-5
V: TRBV3-1/TRBV3-2
CDR3: ASSQPGGNQPQH

J: TRBJ1-2
V: TRBV28
CDR3: ASSFGQANYGYT

J: TRBJ1-5
V: TRBV2
CDR3: ASSRGGAGGNQPQH

J: TRBJ1-5
V: TRBV6-5
CDR3: ASSSTGGSNQPQH

J: TRBJ2-2
V: TRBV3-1/TRBV3-2
CDR3: ASSQERGLGELF

J: TRBJ1-2
V: TRBV19
CDR3: ASSRDYYGYT

J: TRBJ2-7
V: TRBV7-6
CDR3: ASSSQGFEQY

J: TRBJ2-2
V: TRBV18
CDR3: ASSPLAEMNTGELF

J: TRBJ2-7
V: TRBV29-1
CDR3: SPLRGRTEEQY

J: TRBJ1-2
V: TRBV6-5
CDR3: ASSQGRARRGYT

J: TRBJ1-2
V: TRBV14
CDR3: ASSQDFGASGYT

J: TRBJ2-2
V: TRBV6-2/TRBV6-3
CDR3: ASSYTGGRNTGELF

J: TRBJ1-2
V: TRBV18
CDR3: ASSPWAGASNYGYT